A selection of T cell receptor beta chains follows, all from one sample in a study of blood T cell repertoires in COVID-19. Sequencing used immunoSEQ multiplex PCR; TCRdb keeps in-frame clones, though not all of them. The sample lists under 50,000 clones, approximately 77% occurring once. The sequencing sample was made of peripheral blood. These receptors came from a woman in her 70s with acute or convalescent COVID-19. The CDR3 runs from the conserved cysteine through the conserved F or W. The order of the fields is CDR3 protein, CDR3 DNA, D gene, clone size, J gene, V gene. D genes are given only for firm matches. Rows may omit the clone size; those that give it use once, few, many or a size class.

CASTKSGTGQNIQYF,TGTGCCAGCACGAAGTCGGGGACAGGGCAAAACATTCAGTACTTC,TRBD1,.,TRBJ2-4,TRBV27
CASSQDAAGGPGGELFF,TGTGCCAGCAGCCAAGATGCAGCGGGAGGGCCTGGCGGGGAGCTGTTTTTT,TRBD2,few,TRBJ2-2,TRBV14
CASRGGNEQFF,TGTGCCAGCAGAGGAGGCAATGAGCAGTTCTTC,.,.,TRBJ2-1,TRBV2
CASVPHSLSHEQYF,TGTGCCAGCGTCCCGCACAGTCTTTCCCACGAGCAGTACTTC,.,.,TRBJ2-7,TRBV5-4
CASSLTTEGSPLHF,TGTGCCAGCAGCTTAACAACCGAGGGTTCACCCCTCCACTTT,.,.,TRBJ1-6,TRBV7-3
CASSHREETQYF,TGTGCCAGCAGTCACAGGGAGGAGACCCAGTACTTC,.,few,TRBJ2-5,TRBV12-3/TRBV12-4
CASSLADRGPFYEQYF,TGTGCCAGCAGCTTGGCGGACAGGGGGCCGTTCTACGAGCAGTACTTC,TRBD1,.,TRBJ2-7,TRBV7-6
CASSPTGDVYGYTF,TGTGCCAGCTCACCGACAGGGGACGTTTATGGCTACACCTTC,TRBD1,.,TRBJ1-2,TRBV18
CASSLQSGVWTDTQYF,TGTGCCAGCAGTCTTCAGTCGGGAGTATGGACAGATACGCAGTATTTT,.,.,TRBJ2-3,TRBV7-2
CASTTGGLSYGYTF,TGTGCCAGCACCACGGGGGGGCTGAGCTATGGCTACACCTTC,.,.,TRBJ1-2,TRBV28
CASSFVAGGLNEQFF,TGTGCCAGCAGCTTTGTGGCAGGGGGCTTGAATGAGCAGTTCTTC,TRBD1,.,TRBJ2-1,TRBV7-2
CASSQGFPQETEAFF,TGCGCCAGCAGCCAAGGCTTTCCCCAAGAGACTGAAGCTTTCTTT,.,.,TRBJ1-1,TRBV4-3
CAWSVTEQGKQYF,TGTGCCTGGAGTGTAACCGAGCAGGGGAAGCAGTACTTC,.,.,TRBJ2-7,TRBV30
CASSWSGLTTDTQYF,TGTGCCAGCAGCTGGTCGGGACTTACCACAGATACGCAGTATTTT,.,.,TRBJ2-3,TRBV11-2
CASTLGDTQYF,TGTGCCAGCACACTAGGGGATACGCAGTATTTT,.,.,TRBJ2-3,TRBV6-5
CASSLASSRGETQYF,TGTGCCAGCAGCTTAGCGTCTTCGCGGGGAGAGACCCAGTACTTC,.,once,TRBJ2-5,TRBV7-9
CASSFGSSANNEQFF,TGTGCCAGCAGCTTTGGAAGTAGCGCCAACAATGAGCAGTTCTTC,.,.,TRBJ2-1,TRBV5-4
CASPGGGALYEQYF,TGTGCCAGCCCCGGCGGAGGGGCGCTCTACGAGCAGTACTTC,.,.,TRBJ2-7,TRBV6-4
CASSYGVYNEQFF,TGTGCCAGTAGCTACGGGGTCTACAATGAGCAGTTCTTC,.,.,TRBJ2-1,TRBV19
CASSYSRQGAPGYTF,TGTGCCAGCAGTTACTCGAGGCAGGGGGCGCCTGGCTACACCTTC,TRBD1,.,TRBJ1-2,TRBV6-5
CASLLSGAYGYTF,TGTGCCAGCCTCCTCTCTGGGGCCTATGGCTACACCTTC,.,.,TRBJ1-2,TRBV28
CATGQDQAFF,TGTGCCACCGGACAGGACCAAGCTTTCTTT,TRBD1,.,TRBJ1-1,TRBV3-1/TRBV3-2
CASSPAYNEQFF,TGTGCCAGCAGCCCAGCGTACAATGAGCAGTTCTTC,.,once,TRBJ2-1,TRBV27
CASSIAVTGQSYGYTF,TGTGCCAGTAGTATAGCCGTTACGGGACAGTCATATGGCTACACCTTC,TRBD1,once,TRBJ1-2,TRBV19
CASRMGTVYNSPLHF,TGTGCCAGCAGAATGGGGACAGTCTATAATTCACCCCTCCACTTT,TRBD1,.,TRBJ1-6,TRBV28
CAPGFGENGYTF,TGTGCACCCGGCTTCGGGGAAAATGGCTACACCTTC,.,few,TRBJ1-2,TRBV7-9
CASSKVDSWSSYNEQFF,TGTGCCAGCAGCAAAGTAGACAGCTGGAGCTCCTACAATGAGCAGTTCTTC,.,.,TRBJ2-1,TRBV21-1
CASSLGPARPSSYEQYF,TGTGCCAGCAGCTTGGGGCCCGCCCGCCCCAGCTCCTACGAGCAGTACTTC,.,.,TRBJ2-7,TRBV5-4
CASSLDGAKNIQYF,TGTGCCAGCAGCTTAGACGGAGCCAAAAACATTCAGTACTTC,.,.,TRBJ2-4,TRBV7-9
CASSITDRGREQYF,TGTGCCAGTAGTATAACTGACAGGGGACGGGAGCAGTACTTC,TRBD1,.,TRBJ2-7,TRBV19
CASSLRPPSGNTIYF,TGTGCCAGCAGTTTGAGGCCTCCCTCTGGAAACACCATATATTTT,.,once,TRBJ1-3,TRBV28
CASSLRTSGRREQYF,TGTGCCAGCAGCTTACGGACTAGCGGGAGGAGGGAGCAGTACTTC,TRBD2,.,TRBJ2-7,TRBV7-9
CASRTMTGESEKLFF,TGTGCCAGCAGGACCATGACAGGGGAGAGTGAAAAACTGTTTTTT,TRBD1,.,TRBJ1-4,TRBV6-5
CSVVWGGAGYEQYF,TGCAGCGTTGTGTGGGGGGGCGCAGGCTACGAGCAGTACTTC,.,.,TRBJ2-7,TRBV29-1
CATSPRGRGGGNEQFF,TGTGCCACCAGCCCGCGAGGCAGGGGAGGGGGCAATGAGCAGTTCTTC,.,.,TRBJ2-1,TRBV15
CAWMWTGLANYGYTF,TGTGCCTGGATGTGGACAGGCCTTGCTAACTATGGCTACACCTTC,TRBD1,.,TRBJ1-2,TRBV30
CASSFSGSMNTEAFF,TGTGCCAGCAGCTTCTCGGGTTCCATGAACACTGAAGCTTTCTTT,.,.,TRBJ1-1,TRBV7-2
CASSSGTRVTNEQFF,TGTGCCAGCAGTTCCGGGACTAGGGTGACAAATGAGCAGTTCTTC,TRBD2,.,TRBJ2-1,TRBV6-5
CASSFSRGGHTEAFF,TGTGCCAGCAGCTTTTCCAGGGGAGGGCACACTGAAGCTTTCTTT,.,.,TRBJ1-1,TRBV7-9
CASSEVVSGTGELFF,TGTGCCAGCAGTGAAGTTGTAAGCGGCACCGGGGAGCTGTTTTTT,.,.,TRBJ2-2,TRBV6-1